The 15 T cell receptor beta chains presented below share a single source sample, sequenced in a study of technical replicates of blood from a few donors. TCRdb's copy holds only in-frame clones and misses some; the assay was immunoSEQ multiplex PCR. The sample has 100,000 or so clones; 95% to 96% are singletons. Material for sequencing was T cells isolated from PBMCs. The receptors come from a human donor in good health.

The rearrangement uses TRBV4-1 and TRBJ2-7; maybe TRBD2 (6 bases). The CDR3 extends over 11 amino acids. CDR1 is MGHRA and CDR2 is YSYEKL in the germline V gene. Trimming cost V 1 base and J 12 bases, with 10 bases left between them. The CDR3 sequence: CASSQGLVWYF. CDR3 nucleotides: TGCGCCAGCAGCCAAGGACTAGTTTGGTACTTC.

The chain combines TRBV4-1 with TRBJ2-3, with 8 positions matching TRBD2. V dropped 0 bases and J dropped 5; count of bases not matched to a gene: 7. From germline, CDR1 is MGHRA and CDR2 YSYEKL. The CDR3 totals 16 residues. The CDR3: CASSQDPRGGLDTQYF. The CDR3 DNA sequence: TGCGCCAGCAGCCAAGATCCCCGGGGGGGATTAGATACGCAGTATTTT.

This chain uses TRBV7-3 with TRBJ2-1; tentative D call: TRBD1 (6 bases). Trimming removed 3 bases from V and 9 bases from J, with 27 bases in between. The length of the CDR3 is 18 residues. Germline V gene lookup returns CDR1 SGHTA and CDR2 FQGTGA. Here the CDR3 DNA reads TGTGCCAGCAGCTTCTCGGCCGGAGGCTTGGGGAAAGGGGGTGAGCAGTTCTTC. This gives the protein CASSFSAGGLGKGGEQFF. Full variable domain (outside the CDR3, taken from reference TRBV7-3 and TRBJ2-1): GAGVSQTPSNKVTEKGKYVELRCDPISGHTALYWYRQSLGQGPEFLIYFQGTGAADDSGLPNDRFFAVRPEGSVSTLKIQRTERGDSAVYLCASSFSAGGLGKGGEQFFGPGTRLTVL.

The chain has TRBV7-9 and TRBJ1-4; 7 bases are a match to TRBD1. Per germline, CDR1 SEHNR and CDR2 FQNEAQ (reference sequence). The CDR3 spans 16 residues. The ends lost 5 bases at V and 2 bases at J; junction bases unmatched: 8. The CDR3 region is CASSSGQAVTNEKLFF. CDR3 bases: TGTGCCAGCAGCAGCGGACAGGCCGTGACTAATGAAAAACTGTTTTTT.

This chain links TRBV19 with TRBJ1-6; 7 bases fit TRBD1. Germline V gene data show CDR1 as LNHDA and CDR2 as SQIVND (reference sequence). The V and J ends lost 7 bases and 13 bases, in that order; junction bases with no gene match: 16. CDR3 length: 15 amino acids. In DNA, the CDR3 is TGTGCCAGTACCCCTGGGGACAGCTTCTCCCCCCCCCTCCACTTT. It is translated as CASTPGDSFSPPLHF.

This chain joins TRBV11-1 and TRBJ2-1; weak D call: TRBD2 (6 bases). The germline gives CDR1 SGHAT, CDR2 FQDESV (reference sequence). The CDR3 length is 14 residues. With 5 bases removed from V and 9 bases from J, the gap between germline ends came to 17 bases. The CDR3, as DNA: TGTGCCAGCAGCGTAAGAAATCTAGCGATTGAGCAGTTCTTC. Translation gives CASSVRNLAIEQFF. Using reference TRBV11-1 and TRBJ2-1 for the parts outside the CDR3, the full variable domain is EAEVAQSPRYKITEKSQAVAFWCDPISGHATLYWYRQILGQGPELLVQFQDESVVDDSQLPKDRFSAERLKGVDSTLKIQPAELGDSAMYLCASSVRNLAIEQFFGPGTRLTVL.

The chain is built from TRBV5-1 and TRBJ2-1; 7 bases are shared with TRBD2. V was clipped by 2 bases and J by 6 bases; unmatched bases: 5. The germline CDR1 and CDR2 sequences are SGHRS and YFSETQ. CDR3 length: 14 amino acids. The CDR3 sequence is CASSFAGVGNEQFF. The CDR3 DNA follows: TGCGCCAGCAGCTTTGCGGGAGTAGGCAATGAGCAGTTCTTC.

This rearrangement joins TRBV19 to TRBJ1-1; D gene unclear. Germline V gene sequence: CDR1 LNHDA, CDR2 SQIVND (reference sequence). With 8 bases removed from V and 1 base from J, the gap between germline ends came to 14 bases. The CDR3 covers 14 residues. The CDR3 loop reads CASGVRGWNTEAFF. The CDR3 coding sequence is TGTGCCAGTGGCGTGCGGGGTTGGAACACTGAAGCTTTCTTT.

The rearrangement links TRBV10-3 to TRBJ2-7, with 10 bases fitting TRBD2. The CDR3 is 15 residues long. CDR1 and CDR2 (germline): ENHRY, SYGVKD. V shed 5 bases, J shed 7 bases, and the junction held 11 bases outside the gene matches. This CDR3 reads CAISNQTSGQREQYF. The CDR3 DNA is TGTGCCATCAGTAATCAGACTAGCGGGCAACGGGAGCAGTACTTC.

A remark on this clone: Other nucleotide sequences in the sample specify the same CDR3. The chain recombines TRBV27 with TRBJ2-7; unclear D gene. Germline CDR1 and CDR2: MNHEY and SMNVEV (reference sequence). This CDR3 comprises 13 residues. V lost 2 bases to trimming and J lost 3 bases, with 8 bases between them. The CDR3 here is CASSLGQSYEQYF. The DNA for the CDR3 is TGTGCCAGCAGTTTAGGGCAGAGCTACGAGCAGTACTTC.

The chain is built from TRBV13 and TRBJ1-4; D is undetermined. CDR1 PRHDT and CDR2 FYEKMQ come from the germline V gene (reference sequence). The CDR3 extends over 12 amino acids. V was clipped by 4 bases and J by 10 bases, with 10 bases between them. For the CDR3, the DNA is TGTGCCAGCAGCTGGGGAGGAGGAAAACTGTTTTTT. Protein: CASSWGGGKLFF.

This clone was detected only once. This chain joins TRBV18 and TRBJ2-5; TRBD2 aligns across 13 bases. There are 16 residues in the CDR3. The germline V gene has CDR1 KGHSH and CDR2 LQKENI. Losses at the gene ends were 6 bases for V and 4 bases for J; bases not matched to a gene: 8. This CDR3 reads CASSPRRTSGGETQYF. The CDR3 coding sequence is TGTGCCAGCTCGCCTCGACGGACTAGCGGGGGAGAGACCCAGTACTTC.

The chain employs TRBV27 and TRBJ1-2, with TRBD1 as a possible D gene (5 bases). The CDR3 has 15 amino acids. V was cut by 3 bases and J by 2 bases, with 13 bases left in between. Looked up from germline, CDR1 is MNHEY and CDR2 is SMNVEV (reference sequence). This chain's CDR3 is CASSFSGLMNYGYTF. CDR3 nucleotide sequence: TGTGCCAGCAGTTTCTCGGGACTGATGAACTATGGCTACACCTTC.

CDR3 amino acids: CASSQGLFRSTEAFF. The DNA of the CDR3 is TGCGCCAGCAGCCAAGGTCTCTTTAGGAGCACTGAAGCTTTCTTT. The chain carries TRBV4-1 and TRBJ1-1; D is unresolved. The CDR3 length is 15 residues. The germline V gene encodes CDR1 MGHRA and CDR2 YSYEKL. Trimming removed 1 base from V and 4 bases from J, with 13 bases in between.

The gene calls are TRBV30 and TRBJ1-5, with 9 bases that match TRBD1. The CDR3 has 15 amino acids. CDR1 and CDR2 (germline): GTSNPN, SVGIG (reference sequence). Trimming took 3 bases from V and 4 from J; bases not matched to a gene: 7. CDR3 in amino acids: CAWSSRTGANQPQHF. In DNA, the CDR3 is TGTGCCTGGAGCTCCCGGACAGGGGCTAATCAGCCCCAGCATTTT.